Each of the 29 T cell receptor beta chains below was sequenced from the same sample in a study of post-analysis software for immune sequencing data. Incorporated into the TCR beta cDNA libraries were unique molecular identifiers, which served to reduce PCR and sequencing biases. A single record per CDR3 protein comes from TCRdb applying MiXCR to the PCR reads. Among about 460,000 distinct CDR3 sequences listed, approximately 45% were seen once. No antigen has been assigned to these receptors. Study-wide points: The five TRBV segments detected at higher frequency in patients than in controls included TRBV5-6, TRBV5-1 and TRBV20-1.

Material for sequencing was blood. These receptors were collected from a girl between 10 and 17 years old with multiple sclerosis.

This clonotype was counted a few times. The chain combines TRBV20-1 with TRBJ1-5; 7 bases map to TRBD1. With 0 bases clipped from V and 7 bases from J, the junction kept 9 bases outside the gene matches. The CDR3 consists of 15 residues. Per germline, CDR1 DFQATT and CDR2 SNEGSKA (reference sequence). The CDR3 sequence: CSARDRDSFEQPQHF. The CDR3 bases are TGCAGTGCTAGAGATAGGGACAGTTTCGAACAGCCCCAGCATTTT.

V usage is TRBV9 and J usage is TRBJ1-4; D ambiguous. CDR1 SGDLS and CDR2 YYNGEE come from the germline V gene. This CDR3 has 15 residues. The ends were cut back, 2 bases at V and 1 base at J, with 9 bases in the middle. The CDR3 DNA sequence: TGTGCCAGCAGCGTTGGGGTTGTAACTAATGAAAAACTGTTTTTT. Protein product: CASSVGVVTNEKLFF.

The rearrangement uses TRBV7-2 and TRBJ1-2, with a possible D match to TRBD1 (5 bases). V was clipped by 0 bases and J by 7 bases, with 18 bases between them. The CDR3 sequence is 16 residues long. The germline V gene encodes CDR1 SGHTA and CDR2 FQGNSA. The CDR3 region is CASSLARGGESGGYTF. As DNA, the CDR3 is TGTGCCAGCAGCTTAGCCCGAGGAGGGGAGAGTGGTGGCTACACCTTC. The variable domain in full, with the rest retrieved from reference TRBV7-2 and TRBJ1-2, is GAGVSQSPSNKVTEKGKDVELRCDPISGHTALYWYRQSLGQGLEFLIYFQGNSAPDKSGLPSDRFSAERTGGSVSTLTIQRTQQEDSAVYLCASSLARGGESGGYTFGSGTRLTVV.

This clonotype has only a few counts. The rearrangement joins TRBV28 to TRBJ2-7; possible D gene TRBD2, 5 bases. From germline, CDR1 is MDHEN and CDR2 SYDVKM. V lost 1 base and J lost 4, with 8 bases in between. CDR3 length: 13 residues. CDR3 sequence reads: CASSLSEGYEQYF. Here the CDR3 DNA reads TGTGCCAGCAGTTTATCTGAGGGATACGAGCAGTACTTC.

The chain joins TRBV3-1 to TRBJ2-1, with 7 bases aligning to TRBD2. Trimming cost V 0 bases and J 9 bases; bases outside gene matches: 8. The germline CDR1 and CDR2 sequences are LGHDT and YNNKEL (reference sequence). The CDR3 is 15 amino acids. The CDR3 coding sequence is TGTGCCAGCAGCCAAGATTTCGCTAGCGGCGGTGAGCAGTTCTTC. This translates into CASSQDFASGGEQFF.

This chain joins TRBV7-2 and TRBJ1-2; 7 bases match TRBD1. This CDR3 spans 15 amino acids. Germline CDR1 reads SGHTA; CDR2 reads FQGNSA. With 4 bases clipped from V and 5 bases from J, the junction kept 10 bases outside the gene matches. CDR3 in DNA: TGTGCCAGCAGCTACGAACAGGGGCTCTGGTATGGCTACACCTTC. This gives the protein CASSYEQGLWYGYTF.

There are a few counts of this clonotype. The CDR3 loop reads CASTAPLREEQYF. In nucleotides, the CDR3 is TGTGCCAGCACCGCCCCCCTCAGGGAAGAGCAGTACTTC. This chain uses TRBV7-9 with TRBJ2-4; perhaps TRBD1 as D (5 bases). Germline assignment: CDR1 SEHNR and CDR2 FQNEAQ (reference sequence). The CDR3 has 13 residues. V shed 7 bases and J shed 13 bases, with 20 bases lying between them.

The chain couples TRBV10-2 to TRBJ2-6; D gene unclear. The CDR3 contains 18 residues. Germline-derived CDR1 and CDR2 are WSHSY and SAAADI. V was pared by 3 bases and J by 2 bases, with 17 bases between. CDR3 sequence: CASSDPRHAGPGANVLTF. For the CDR3, the DNA is TGCGCCAGCAGTGACCCCCGCCACGCAGGTCCTGGGGCCAACGTCCTGACTTTC.

In this sample, this clonotype turned up a few times. The chain carries TRBV12-3 or TRBV12-4 and TRBJ1-2; 7 nucleotides align to TRBD1. The CDR3 totals 14 residues. The J segment lost 5 bases and the V segment lost 5 bases, leaving 8 bases of the junction unmatched. The CDR3 is CASSPRQGMYGYTF. The DNA for the CDR3 is TGTGCCAGCAGTCCACGACAGGGCATGTATGGCTACACCTTC.

This clonotype was observed a single time. This CDR3 reads CASSFGTGAWEQYF. CDR3 nucleotides: TGTGCCAGCAGCTTCGGGACAGGGGCTTGGGAGCAGTACTTC. This chain uses TRBV5-6 with TRBJ2-7; TRBD1 matches 10 bases. Germline V gives CDR1 SGHDT, CDR2 YYEEEE. V shed 2 bases and J 7 bases; nucleotides not matched to a gene: 6. The CDR3 has 14 residues.

V and J are TRBV6-1 and TRBJ2-1; D perhaps matches TRBD2 (5 bases). The ends were cut back, 11 bases at V and 5 bases at J, with 10 bases in the middle. Per the germline V gene, CDR1 is MNHNS and CDR2 is SASEGT. CDR3 size: 11 residues. The DNA for the CDR3 is TGTGCCGGGATGGAGGACAATGAGCAGTTCTTC. The encoded protein is CAGMEDNEQFF.

This clonotype showed up just once. The V gene is TRBV7-9, the J gene TRBJ2-7; D is ambiguous. The CDR3 length is 14 residues. Trimming took 0 bases from V and 3 from J, leaving 9 bases between them. Germline V gene lookup returns CDR1 SEHNR and CDR2 FQNEAQ (reference sequence). The CDR3 bases are TGTGCCAGCAGCTTAGCGGGCCACTGCTACGAGCAGTACTTC. Translation gives CASSLAGHCYEQYF.

The V call is TRBV29-1, the J call TRBJ2-5; no definite D call. The CDR3 length is 15 residues. Germline V lookup: CDR1 SQVTM, CDR2 ANQGSEA. Trimming left V 2 bases short and J 1 base short, with 14 bases between. DNA for the CDR3: TGCAGCGTTGAAAGTTGGGCAGGTAGCCAAGAGACCCAGTACTTC. Translated, it gives CSVESWAGSQETQYF.

The rearrangement links TRBV28 to TRBJ1-5; D is perhaps TRBD1 (6 bases). V was pared by 4 bases and J by 4 bases, with 14 bases between. The germline V gene encodes CDR1 MDHEN and CDR2 SYDVKM. CDR3 length equals 15 residues. CDR3 in amino acids: CASSSPGTGNQPQHF. DNA for the CDR3: TGTGCCAGCAGTTCCCCGGGAACAGGGAATCAGCCCCAGCATTTT.

This clonotype was seen a few times. V gene TRBV6-5 combines with J gene TRBJ1-2; 8 nucleotides line up with TRBD1. CDR3 length: 15 amino acids. CDR1 MNHEY and CDR2 SVGAGI come from the germline V gene. The trim removed 5 bases at V and 2 bases at J, leaving 7 bases unmatched. The CDR3 here is CASSPYRGANYGYTF. The CDR3 nucleotides are TGTGCCAGCAGTCCGTACAGGGGGGCAAACTATGGCTACACCTTC.

Details on this clonotype: Possible read error: a much larger clone is one base away. The chain recombines TRBV18 with TRBJ1-5; TRBD1 aligns across 7 bases. The CDR3 spans 14 residues. The trim removed 6 bases at V and 8 bases at J, leaving 10 bases unmatched. From germline, CDR1 is KGHSH and CDR2 LQKENI. The CDR3 is CASSRRDSREPQHF. CDR3 DNA sequence: TGTGCCAGCTCCCGCCGGGACAGCCGTGAGCCCCAGCATTTT.

The table lists this clonotype with a count of one. The chain is built from TRBV4-1 and TRBJ1-5, with a possible D match to TRBD1 (6 bases). This CDR3 is 16 amino acids long. V dropped 3 bases and J dropped 1 base, with 13 bases sitting between them. The V gene's germline CDR1 is MGHRA and CDR2 YSYEKL. CDR3 DNA: TGCGCCAGCAGCCATCTACAGGGAAGGAGCAATCAGCCCCAGCATTTT. Translating gives CASSHLQGRSNQPQHF.

The gene calls are TRBV28 and TRBJ2-4, with TRBD1 matching over 11 bases. The J call may be faulty, since TRBJ2-7 better matches the DNA end. The CDR3 extends over 14 amino acids. The germline V gene encodes CDR1 MDHEN and CDR2 SYDVKM. The DNA of the CDR3 is TGTGCCAGCCGCCCCGGGACAGGGGGGTTCGAGCAGTACTTC. Protein sequence: CASRPGTGGFEQYF.

In its sample, this clonotype was seen once. This chain uses TRBV6-2 or TRBV6-3 with TRBJ2-3; D is unclear. This CDR3 region has 13 residues. The ends were cut back, 2 bases at V and 3 bases at J, with 6 bases in the middle. Germline lookup yields CDR1 MNHEY and CDR2 SVGEGT. The CDR3 protein is CASSYDGTDTQYF. The CDR3 DNA sequence: TGTGCCAGCAGTTACGACGGGACAGATACGCAGTATTTT.

The rearrangement joins TRBV7-4 to TRBJ2-1, with 7 bases lining up with TRBD2. The CDR3 covers 16 residues. Losses at the gene ends were 5 bases for V and 4 bases for J; bases not matched to a gene: 11. Germline V gives CDR1 SGHVT, CDR2 SQSDAQ. The CDR3 is CASSPGGGSSYNEQFF. CDR3 nucleotides: TGTGCCAGCAGCCCGGGGGGAGGGAGTTCGTACAATGAGCAGTTCTTC.

This chain joins TRBV5-1 and TRBJ1-2; maybe TRBD1 (6 bases). CDR1 is SGHRS and CDR2 is YFSETQ in the germline V gene. V was pared by 3 bases and J by 2 bases, with 14 bases between. The CDR3 runs to 15 residues. The chain's CDR3 is CASSYNRDINYGYTF. CDR3 in DNA: TGCGCCAGCAGCTACAACAGGGATATAAACTATGGCTACACCTTC.

This clonotype was seen a few times. This chain connects TRBV29-1 to TRBJ2-7; 7 positions agree with TRBD1. CDR1 and CDR2 from the germline V gene are SQVTM and ANQGSEA. V lost 0 bases and J lost 1; bases outside the gene matches: 6. This CDR3 comprises 15 residues. Here the CDR3 reads CSVEDPTGTSYEQYF. In DNA, the CDR3 is TGCAGCGTTGAAGACCCGACAGGGACGTCCTACGAGCAGTACTTC.

The chain has TRBV10-3 and TRBJ2-7; possibly TRBD1 for D (6 bases). CDR1 and CDR2 from the germline V gene are ENHRY and SYGVKD. Trimming cost V 8 bases and J 0 bases, with 8 bases left between them. This CDR3 has 12 residues. The chain's CDR3 is CAIATGSYEQYF. CDR3 DNA sequence: TGTGCCATCGCGACAGGCTCCTACGAGCAGTACTTC.

This clonotype was detected a few times. The rearrangement links TRBV7-3 to TRBJ1-4; D is uncertain. Per germline, CDR1 SGHTA and CDR2 FQGTGA. The V end lost 0 bases, the J end lost 8 bases, and 7 bases lay between the germline ends. The CDR3 covers 13 residues. CDR3 residues: CASSLTGGEKLFF. CDR3 nucleotide sequence: TGTGCCAGCAGCTTAACGGGCGGAGAAAAACTGTTTTTT. The variable domain in full, completed from reference TRBV7-3 and TRBJ1-4, reads GAGVSQTPSNKVTEKGKYVELRCDPISGHTALYWYRQSLGQGPEFLIYFQGTGAADDSGLPNDRFFAVRPEGSVSTLKIQRTERGDSAVYLCASSLTGGEKLFFGSGTQLSVL.

The chain links TRBV9 to TRBJ2-7; D might be TRBD1 (5 bases). V was cut by 0 bases and J by 3 bases, with 25 bases left in between. Per germline, CDR1 SGDLS and CDR2 YYNGEE. The CDR3 runs to 19 residues. CDR3 sequence (DNA): TGTGCCAGCAGCGTAGTCCTGTGCCTCGAAGGGGCAAGGGTCTACGAGCAGTACTTC. It specifies CASSVVLCLEGARVYEQYF.

This clonotype was seen a handful of times. The chain combines TRBV29-1 with TRBJ1-2; D not certain. Per the germline V gene, CDR1 is SQVTM and CDR2 is ANQGSEA. This CDR3 has 10 amino acids. Trimming took off 1 base at V and 7 bases at J, with 4 bases between the two ends. The DNA for the CDR3 is TGCAGCGTTGAAGTCGGTGGCTACACCTTC. It translates to CSVEVGGYTF.

This clonotype has only a few counts. V is TRBV20-1 and J is TRBJ1-2; 12 nucleotides agree with TRBD1. CDR1 is DFQATT, CDR2 SNEGSKA, per germline (reference sequence). The length of the CDR3 is 13 residues. Germline trimming cut 3 bases from V and 8 bases from J; bases unmatched to any gene: 4. CDR3 in amino acids: CSARGQGAPGYTF. In DNA, the CDR3 is TGCAGTGCTAGGGGACAGGGGGCGCCCGGCTACACCTTC.

This clonotype was counted a single time. The chain joins TRBV12-3 or TRBV12-4 to TRBJ2-1; D is possibly TRBD1 (7 bases). The V gene lost 6 bases and the J gene lost 4 bases, with 13 bases spanning the gap. This CDR3 region has 14 residues. DNA of the CDR3: TGTGCCAGCAGCAAAGCAGGGGGGTACAATGAGCAGTTCTTC. The encoded protein is CASSKAGGYNEQFF.

This clonotype has only a few counts. The chain combines TRBV28 with TRBJ2-1; tentative D call: TRBD2 (5 bases). V was clipped by 5 bases and J by 0 bases, with 11 bases between them. CDR3 length: 15 residues. Germline values: CDR1 MDHEN, CDR2 SYDVKM. The CDR3 protein is CASSPDGGSYNEQFF. The CDR3 bases are TGTGCCAGCAGTCCTGACGGAGGCTCCTACAATGAGCAGTTCTTC.